A single sample is the source of the 27 T cell receptor beta chains below, sequenced in a study of blood T cell repertoires in COVID-19. Sequencing used immunoSEQ multiplex PCR; TCRdb keeps in-frame clones, though not all of them. The sample gives under 60,000 clones, over 80% of which show up once; roughly 5.2% is in the top ten. What was sequenced was peripheral blood. Receptors originate from a human donor in a cohort sampled during active COVID-19.

The chain recombines TRBV4-3 with TRBJ2-6; tentatively, D is TRBD2 (6 bases). V lost 0 bases, J lost 1 base, and 7 bases lay in between. The CDR3 runs to 16 residues. From germline, CDR1 is LGHNA and CDR2 YSLEER. The CDR3 is CASSQEGTSGANVLTF. As DNA, the CDR3 is TGCGCCAGCAGCCAAGAAGGGACTTCTGGGGCCAACGTCCTGACTTTC.

V is TRBV9 and J is TRBJ2-3; TRBD2 matches 14 bases. In germline, CDR1 is SGDLS, CDR2 YYNGEE. The J segment lost 6 bases and the V segment lost 3 bases, leaving 6 bases of the junction unmatched. CDR3 length: 16 amino acids. Here the CDR3 reads CASSEGTSGGQDTQYF. CDR3 coding DNA: TGTGCCAGCAGCGAGGGGACTAGCGGGGGACAGGATACGCAGTATTTT.

This rearrangement joins TRBV28 to TRBJ1-2, with a weak D call TRBD1 (6 bases). Trimming removed 4 bases from V and 7 bases from J, with 13 bases in between. Germline CDR1 reads MDHEN; CDR2 reads SYDVKM. The CDR3 runs to 13 residues. CDR3 in DNA: TGTGCCAGCAGTTCCACAGGGCTGGGTGGCTACACCTTC. Translating gives CASSSTGLGGYTF.

A few counts support this clone. The chain joins TRBV3-1 (or the pseudogene TRBV3-2) to TRBJ2-7, with unresolved D. This CDR3 contains 15 residues. The germline V gene has CDR1 LGHDT and CDR2 YNNKEL (reference sequence). V lost 1 base, J lost 3 bases, and 13 bases lay in between. The CDR3 loop is CASSQGVHTVYEQYF. The CDR3 DNA follows: TGTGCCAGCAGCCAAGGGGTGCACACAGTCTACGAGCAGTACTTC.

This chain connects TRBV28 to TRBJ2-6, with D possibly TRBD2 on 6 matching bases. Germline assignment: CDR1 MDHEN and CDR2 SYDVKM. Trimming cost V 6 bases and J 6 bases, with 15 bases left between them. The CDR3 runs to 15 residues. CDR3 residues: CASRIAAGSANVLTF. The CDR3 nucleotides read TGTGCCAGCAGGATAGCGGCCGGGTCGGCCAACGTCCTGACTTTC.

The rearrangement joins TRBV10-2 to TRBJ1-4; D possibly corresponds to TRBD1 (6 bases). The length of the CDR3 is 13 residues. The germline V and J ends were trimmed by 6 bases and 3 bases, with 8 bases remaining between them. Germline V gives CDR1 WSHSY, CDR2 SAAADI. The CDR3 DNA reads TGCGCCAGCAGGCAGGGGCCTAATGAAAAACTGTTTTTT. Translation: CASRQGPNEKLFF.

The gene calls are TRBV5-1 and TRBJ1-4, with 7 nucleotides matching TRBD1. CDR3 size: 15 residues. Germline V gene sequence: CDR1 SGHRS, CDR2 YFSETQ. Trimming cost V 2 bases and J 4 bases; bases outside gene matches: 5. CDR3 nucleotide sequence: TGCGCCAGCAGCTTTACAGGGGATGATAATGAAAAACTGTTTTTT. It encodes CASSFTGDDNEKLFF.

This clone was seen only a few times. The chain combines TRBV29-1 with TRBJ1-1; unclear D gene. The V end was cut by 3 bases, the J end by 4 bases, with 15 bases between. The CDR3 loop spans 14 amino acids. Germline CDR1 reads SQVTM; CDR2 reads ANQGSEA. The CDR3 DNA follows: TGCAGCGTTGAGGCCTCCCTGGGCCTCACTGAAGCTTTCTTT. The encoded protein is CSVEASLGLTEAFF.

Concerning this clone itself: A read error may account for a junction end that differs from germline. This same CDR3 is encoded by further DNA sequences in the sample. V and J are TRBV28 and TRBJ2-1; D unclear. The CDR3 extends over 11 amino acids. Germline values: CDR1 MDHEN, CDR2 SYDVKM. CDR3 sequence (DNA): TGCGCCAGCAGTCGTGAGAATGAGCAGTTCTTC. It specifies CASSRENEQFF.

This clone appeared once. The V and J genes are TRBV6-5 and TRBJ1-1; TRBD1 aligns across 9 bases. This CDR3 has 14 residues. V dropped 6 bases and J dropped 5; count of bases not matched to a gene: 7. CDR1 is MNHEY and CDR2 is SVGAGI in the germline V gene. DNA for the CDR3: TGTGCCAGCAGGGAGGGACAGGGCGGAACTGAAGCTTTCTTT. It is translated as CASREGQGGTEAFF.

The CDR3 loop reads CASSLDRSGGYEQYF. The DNA for the CDR3 is TGTGCCAGCAGCTTAGATCGGTCAGGGGGCTACGAGCAGTACTTC. The chain carries TRBV11-2 and TRBJ2-7; 7 bases match TRBD1. The CDR3 covers 15 residues. Per the germline V gene, CDR1 is SGHAT and CDR2 is FQNNGV. The V and J ends lost 0 bases and 3 bases, in that order; junction bases with no gene match: 5.

This chain connects TRBV6-4 to TRBJ1-1; D call uncertain. With 6 bases removed from V and 1 base from J, the gap between germline ends came to 12 bases. This CDR3 is 14 amino acids long. Germline V CDR1 and CDR2: MRHNA, SNTAGT. CDR3 in DNA: TGTGCCAGCAGCCCTGCCCCAGGGAACACTGAAGCTTTCTTT. Its translation is CASSPAPGNTEAFF.

This clone came up a few times. The rearrangement uses TRBV10-1 and TRBJ2-3; the D gene is possibly TRBD2 (7 bases). The CDR3 length is 15 residues. The germline V and J ends were trimmed by 6 bases and 6 bases, with 19 bases remaining between them. Germline V gene sequence: CDR1 WNHNN, CDR2 SYGVQD (reference sequence). The CDR3 DNA reads TGCGCCAGCAGCGTCGGCAGCGCGGGGGCTGATACGCAGTATTTT. The encoded protein is CASSVGSAGADTQYF.

This sequence joins TRBV7-2 and TRBJ1-6; 8 bases match TRBD1. V shed 3 bases and J 5 bases; nucleotides not matched to a gene: 6. The germline gives CDR1 SGHTA, CDR2 FQGNSA. The CDR3 contains 16 residues. The CDR3 sequence: CASSFTGTGHNSPLHF. The CDR3 coding sequence is TGTGCCAGCAGCTTCACCGGGACAGGACATAATTCACCCCTCCACTTT.

The chain has TRBV7-6 and TRBJ2-7, with 8 nucleotides matching TRBD1. The CDR3 consists of 16 residues. Germline assignment: CDR1 SGHVS and CDR2 FNYEAQ. J was trimmed by 3 bases and V by 0 bases; bases with no gene match: 7. CDR3: CASSLAEGQEVYEQYF. The CDR3 nucleotides are TGTGCCAGCAGCTTAGCAGAGGGACAGGAGGTCTACGAGCAGTACTTC.

The chain recombines TRBV5-6 with TRBJ2-1; no clear D. The CDR3 extends over 13 amino acids. V lost 0 bases to trimming and J lost 8 bases, with 9 bases between them. The germline gives CDR1 SGHDT, CDR2 YYEEEE. The CDR3 here is CASSLVEAHEQFF. In DNA, the CDR3 is TGTGCCAGCAGCTTGGTTGAGGCCCATGAGCAGTTCTTC.

This chain connects TRBV6-5 to TRBJ2-7; TRBD1 aligns across 9 bases. The CDR3 is 15 residues long. The J segment lost 0 bases and the V segment lost 6 bases, leaving 6 bases of the junction unmatched. Germline CDR1 reads MNHEY; CDR2 reads SVGAGI. The CDR3 DNA reads as TGTGCCAGCAGCCCCGGGACAGGGTCCTCCTACGAGCAGTACTTC. Translating gives CASSPGTGSSYEQYF.

This clone was seen only a few times. CDR3 in DNA: TGTGCTGTGGACAACGGCTACACCTTC. Amino acids: CAVDNGYTF. The V and J genes are TRBV19 and TRBJ1-2, with TRBD1 as a possible D gene (5 bases). CDR1 and CDR2 from the germline V gene are LNHDA and SQIVND (reference sequence). The CDR3 spans 9 residues.

This chain links TRBV19 with TRBJ1-2; D not resolved. V lost 7 bases, J lost 5 bases, and 17 bases lay in between. CDR1 LNHDA and CDR2 SQIVND come from the germline V gene (reference sequence). This CDR3 is built from 14 residues. In nucleotides, the CDR3 is TGTGCCAGTACCCGCGCGCGGATGGAGTATGGCTACACCTTC. Its translation: CASTRARMEYGYTF.

The chain recombines TRBV25-1 with TRBJ1-1; D uncertain. V lost 5 bases, J lost 5 bases, and 12 bases lay in between. Germline loops: CDR1 MGHDK, CDR2 SYGVNS. The CDR3 is 13 amino acids. The CDR3 DNA is TGTGCCAGCAGTTCCACTAAGCGGACTGAAGCTTTCTTT. It encodes CASSSTKRTEAFF. The full variable domain, completed using reference TRBV25-1 and TRBJ1-1, is EADIYQTPRYLVIGTGKKITLECSQTMGHDKMYWYQQDPGMELHLIHYSYGVNSTEKGDLSSESTVSRIRTEHFPLTLESARPSHTSQYLCASSSTKRTEAFFGQGTRLTVV.

V is TRBV30 and J is TRBJ1-3; maybe TRBD1 (6 bases). Trimming removed 5 bases from V and 2 bases from J, with 16 bases in between. This CDR3 is 15 amino acids long. The germline gives CDR1 GTSNPN, CDR2 SVGIG (reference sequence). The CDR3 DNA sequence: TGTGCCTGGGTGGAGGGGGGGCTCCCTGGAAACACCATATATTTT. Translating it yields CAWVEGGLPGNTIYF.

The chain uses TRBV18 and TRBJ2-1; TRBD1 matches 7 bases. Per the germline V gene, CDR1 is KGHSH and CDR2 is LQKENI. The CDR3 is 18 amino acids. After removal of 2 bases from V and 5 bases from J, the junction contained 15 bases not matched to a gene. The CDR3, as DNA: TGTGCCAGCTCACCAGCGGTCGGGGCAGGGGGACGCAACAATGAGCAGTTCTTC. As protein: CASSPAVGAGGRNNEQFF. Based on the CDR3 plus reference TRBV18 and TRBJ2-1, the full variable domain is NAGVMQNPRHLVRRRGQEARLRCSPMKGHSHVYWYRQLPEEGLKFMVYLQKENIIDESGMPKERFSAEFPKEGPSILRIQQVVRGDSAAYFCASSPAVGAGGRNNEQFFGPGTRLTVL.

The chain is built from TRBV10-3 and TRBJ2-1; tentative D call: TRBD1 (5 bases). Trimming stripped 3 bases from V and 3 bases from J, with 18 bases between. The CDR3 consists of 17 residues. CDR1 and CDR2 (germline): ENHRY, SYGVKD. CDR3 nucleotide sequence: TGTGCCATCAGTGACTCTCAGGGAAGACACCTCTACAATGAGCAGTTCTTC. It translates to CAISDSQGRHLYNEQFF.

The chain couples TRBV6-5 to TRBJ1-2; 9 bases agree with TRBD1. CDR1 and CDR2 from the germline V gene are MNHEY and SVGAGI. The CDR3 runs 14 residues. V trimming: 8 bases; J trimming: 0 bases; junction bases outside the gene matches: 4. The CDR3 is CASRDRDPNYGYTF. CDR3 DNA sequence: TGTGCCAGCCGGGACAGGGATCCTAACTATGGCTACACCTTC.

The chain combines TRBV6-5 with TRBJ1-5; the D gene is possibly TRBD1 (5 bases). CDR1 is MNHEY, CDR2 SVGAGI, per germline. V was shortened by 6 bases and J by 5 bases, with 14 bases between the two germline ends. The CDR3 contains 14 residues. The CDR3, as DNA: TGTGCCAGCAGAACCCTAGGAGGGGATCAGCCCCAGCATTTT. This codes for CASRTLGGDQPQHF.

The chain uses TRBV5-1 and TRBJ1-1, with D possibly matching TRBD1 (6 bases). V gave up 1 base and J gave up 3 bases, with 10 bases separating them. CDR1 SGHRS and CDR2 YFSETQ come from the germline V gene. The CDR3 has 14 amino acids. DNA of the CDR3: TGCGCCAGCAGCTTGACAGGGTATGACACTGAAGCTTTCTTT. Translation gives CASSLTGYDTEAFF. Using reference TRBV5-1 and TRBJ1-1 for the parts outside the CDR3, the full variable domain is KAGVTQTPRYLIKTRGQQVTLSCSPISGHRSVSWYQQTPGQGLQFLFEYFSETQRNKGNFPGRFSGRQFSNSRSEMNVSTLELGDSALYLCASSLTGYDTEAFFGQGTRLTVV.

The chain links TRBV5-1 to TRBJ2-3, with D possibly being TRBD1 (5 bases). CDR1 and CDR2 (germline): SGHRS, YFSETQ. There are 14 residues in the CDR3. With 0 bases removed from V and 5 bases from J, the gap between germline ends came to 10 bases. This CDR3 reads CASSLEAGQDTQYF. In nucleotides, the CDR3 is TGCGCCAGCAGCTTGGAGGCAGGGCAAGATACGCAGTATTTT.